This passage covers 8 T cell receptor beta chains from one sample sequenced in a study of cytomegalovirus exposure and HLA in healthy donors. The method was immunoSEQ multiplex PCR; TCRdb's version includes in-frame clones alone and lacks a portion of them. Of tens of thousands of clones listed, about 96% are singletons. The sequenced material came from PBMCs. The receptors originated from a man in his late teens or twenties in good health and CMV-seronegative.

The rearrangement links TRBV5-1 to TRBJ2-7, with 10 bases fitting TRBD1. V trimming: 4 bases; J trimming: 2 bases; junction bases outside the gene matches: 6. CDR1 is SGHRS and CDR2 is YFSETQ in the germline V gene. The length of the CDR3 is 15 residues. CDR3 sequence reads: CASSKGTGVTYEQYF. The DNA for the CDR3 is TGCGCCAGCAGCAAAGGGACAGGGGTGACCTACGAGCAGTACTTC.

The chain is built from TRBV19 and TRBJ2-3, with 9 bases identical to TRBD2. Germline CDR1 is LNHDA and CDR2 is SQIVND (reference sequence). The CDR3 covers 14 residues. J was trimmed by 4 bases and V by 5 bases; bases with no gene match: 4. The CDR3 region has the DNA TGTGCCAGTAGTCCCCTAGCGGGGCCAGATACGCAGTATTTT. Translated: CASSPLAGPDTQYF.

In nucleotides, the CDR3 is TGTGCCAGCAGCCAATTGTTCAGGGAGACCCAGTACTTC. This encodes CASSQLFRETQYF. J is TRBJ2-5 and V is TRBV14, with no clear D. There are 13 residues in the CDR3. From germline, CDR1 is SGHDN and CDR2 FVKESK. Deletions cut 2 bases from V and 5 bases from J, with 9 bases between. Filled out from reference TRBV14 and TRBJ2-5, the complete variable domain reads EAGVTQFPSHSVIEKGQTVTLRCDPISGHDNLYWYRRVMGKEIKFLLHFVKESKQDESGMPNNRFLAERTGGTYSTLKVQPAELEDSGVYFCASSQLFRETQYFGPGTRLLVL.

The gene calls are TRBV25-1 and TRBJ2-7; weak D call: TRBD2 (5 bases). The CDR3 totals 13 residues. The ends were cut back, 7 bases at V and 3 bases at J, with 13 bases in the middle. Germline-derived CDR1 and CDR2 are MGHDK and SYGVNS. The CDR3 loop reads CASTGGAYYEQYF. The CDR3 region has the DNA TGTGCCAGCACTGGAGGAGCGTACTACGAGCAGTACTTC.

This chain uses TRBV4-1 with TRBJ2-7; 7 nucleotides agree with TRBD1. V shed 3 bases and J 4 bases; nucleotides not matched to a gene: 9. The CDR3 runs to 15 residues. Per the germline V gene, CDR1 is MGHRA and CDR2 is YSYEKL. The CDR3 region is CASSHLQGYGYEQYF. The CDR3 nucleotides are TGCGCCAGCAGCCATCTACAGGGGTATGGGTACGAGCAGTACTTC.

This chain uses TRBV5-1 with TRBJ1-2; D is undetermined. The length of the CDR3 is 13 residues. The V and J ends lost 1 base and 2 bases respectively, with 6 bases between them. Germline CDR1 reads SGHRS; CDR2 reads YFSETQ. In nucleotides, the CDR3 is TGCGCCAGCAGCTTGACAGTAAACTATGGCTACACCTTC. Amino acid sequence: CASSLTVNYGYTF.

This clone was seen only once. The chain has TRBV7-9 and TRBJ2-3; TRBD2 agrees at 8 bases. CDR1 SEHNR and CDR2 FQNEAQ come from the germline V gene (reference sequence). This CDR3 region has 13 residues. The J segment lost 5 bases and the V segment lost 3 bases, leaving 1 base of the junction unmatched. This CDR3 is CASSFGGGDTQYF. CDR3 DNA: TGTGCCAGCAGCTTCGGGGGGGGAGATACGCAGTATTTT.

The chain couples TRBV9 to TRBJ1-4; D is possibly TRBD1 (6 bases). Germline values: CDR1 SGDLS, CDR2 YYNGEE. V was trimmed by 3 bases and J by 3 bases, leaving 12 bases between them. The length of the CDR3 is 15 residues. This chain's CDR3 is CASSDEEGANEKLFF. CDR3 coding DNA: TGTGCCAGCAGCGATGAAGAGGGGGCTAATGAAAAACTGTTTTTT.